Included here is one T cell receptor (beta chain) sequence, with context. The antigen is undetermined. The data were obtained in a study of lymphopenia after photon versus proton radiotherapy. The V gene's germline CDR1 is MNHEY and CDR2 SVGAGI. This CDR3 has 16 residues. V gave up 0 bases and J gave up 7 bases; unmatched junction bases: 8. General study findings and limits: Post-nadir diversity loss with photons came from oligoclonal expansion, particularly CD8+ Temra cells. Survival link was tested only in deceased patients; proton benefit remains a possibility. A bigger post-nadir fall in TCR diversity correlated inversely with survival time in deceased patients. Photon-treated patients lost naive T cells and TCR diversity; proton-treated stayed stable.

The data were produced by immunoSEQ multiplex PCR, yet TCRdb's version contains in-frame clones alone and is incomplete. The sample records fewer than 25,000 clones, around nine tenths being singletons. The sequencing here drew on peripheral blood, taken from a patient treated with proton-based radiotherapy. The V and J genes are TRBV6-5 and TRBJ2-3, with 9 bases fitting TRBD1. The TCR comes from an elderly man with esophageal cancer. The CDR3 protein is CASSYSSTGGRNTQYF. The CDR3 DNA reads as TGTGCCAGCAGTTACTCGAGCACAGGGGGCCGGAATACGCAGTATTTT.